This TCR beta chain comes out of a study of tumor-infiltrating lymphocytes in primary liver carcinoma. Across the whole study: Tumors were staged T1-T3 N0M0 and measured about 4 to 11 cm across. Findings and caveats of the study: The 250 largest clones made up significantly more of tumor than blood repertoires (p = 0.039). Tumor-blood pairs (like tumor-adjacent pairs) overlapped less than tumor region pairs did.

The study co-extracted DNA and RNA from approximately 20-30 mg of unsorted bulk tissue. Total RNA amounting to roughly 0.5 ug was the source from which TCR beta cDNA was made with a constant-region primer. Libraries covering TCR beta were generated through three nested multiplex PCR rounds (using a slightly modified ARM-PCR). In TCRdb, the multiplex PCR reads were re-called with MiXCR into one record per CDR3 protein. The sample shows roughly 40,000 distinct CDR3 sequences, around 80% of them seen only once. On this clonotype: As yet, its antigen is unknown.

The sequence was obtained from a woman aged 30 to 39 with primary liver carcinoma and hepatitis B virus infection. Sequenced material: tumor-adjacent normal liver tissue.

CDR3 DNA sequence: TGTGCCAGCAGCCCTGGGACAGGGTGGGACACTGAATCCTTCTTT. Translated, it gives CASSPGTGWDTESFF. The rearrangement uses TRBV11-2 and TRBJ1-1; 9 bases align to TRBD1. The trim removed 5 bases at V and 14 bases at J, leaving 18 bases unmatched. This CDR3 has 15 amino acids. The V gene's germline CDR1 is SGHAT and CDR2 FQNNGV.